A single sample gave rise to the 28 T cell receptor beta chains below, sequenced in a study of blood T cell repertoires in COVID-19. Libraries were prepared by immunoSEQ multiplex PCR; TCRdb keeps only in-frame clonotypes and omits some of them. The sample comprises about 200,000 clones, 80% to 90% of which are singletons, and roughly 5.7% rests with the top ten. The specimen sequenced was peripheral blood. Every receptor here comes from a man aged 80 or over with acute or convalescent COVID-19.

The chain employs TRBV7-9 and TRBJ2-7; D is unclear. CDR1 is SEHNR and CDR2 is FQNEAQ in the germline V gene (reference sequence). The CDR3 runs to 13 residues. V gave up 2 bases and J gave up 2 bases, with 7 bases separating them. The CDR3, as DNA: TGTGCCAGCAGCTTAAATCAGGCCTACGAGCAGTACGTC. This sequence encodes CASSLNQAYEQYV.

This clone was observed once. The chain combines TRBV2 with TRBJ2-5, with D tentatively TRBD1 (6 bases). Between the trimmed V and J ends, which lost 2 bases and 3 bases, there was a span of 10 bases. The CDR3 sequence is 14 residues long. Germline CDR1 SNHLY, CDR2 FYNNEI. The CDR3 sequence: CASSERTAKETQYF. The CDR3 region has the DNA TGTGCCAGCAGTGAACGGACAGCTAAAGAGACCCAGTACTTC.

This clone was detected a few times. The CDR3 DNA follows: TGTGCCACCAGTGATTCTACTAGCGGTGCCGAGACCCAGTACTTC. Protein product: CATSDSTSGAETQYF. V and J are TRBV24-1 and TRBJ2-5, with 8 bases identical to TRBD2. The CDR3 is 15 residues long. Germline CDR1 is KGHDR and CDR2 is SFDVKD. The ends lost 2 bases at V and 5 bases at J; junction bases unmatched: 6.

V is TRBV2 and J is TRBJ1-4, with a possible D match to TRBD1 (6 bases). This CDR3 has 13 amino acids. Germline V gene lookup returns CDR1 SNHLY and CDR2 FYNNEI. Deletions cut 6 bases from V and 7 bases from J, with 12 bases between. CDR3 DNA: TGTGCCAGCAGAGAACAGGGAACTGAAAAACTGTTTTTT. It yields the protein CASREQGTEKLFF. The variable domain in full, with the rest retrieved from reference TRBV2 and TRBJ1-4, is EPEVTQTPSHQVTQMGQEVILRCVPISNHLYFYWYRQILGQKVEFLVSFYNNEISEKSEIFDDQFSVERPDGSNFTLKIRSTKLEDSAMYFCASREQGTEKLFFGSGTQLSVL.

The chain joins TRBV27 to TRBJ1-4; no reliable D call. Trimming took off 3 bases at V and 7 bases at J, with 9 bases between the two ends. Germline V gene lookup returns CDR1 MNHEY and CDR2 SMNVEV (reference sequence). The CDR3 runs to 13 residues. The CDR3 DNA follows: TGTGCCAGCAGTTTCGGGTTGGGTGAAAAACTGTTTTTT. This translates into CASSFGLGEKLFF.

The rearrangement uses TRBV7-9 and TRBJ1-5; D gene uncertain. Trimming stripped 4 bases from V and 7 bases from J, with 8 bases between. CDR1 SEHNR and CDR2 FQNEAQ come from the germline V gene (reference sequence). The CDR3 runs 12 residues. The CDR3 reads CASSSPMQPQHF. CDR3 in DNA: TGTGCCAGCAGCTCCCCCATGCAGCCCCAGCATTTT.

J is TRBJ2-5 and V is TRBV19; 11 bases line up with TRBD2. V was pared by 6 bases and J by 2 bases, with 5 bases of the junction left unmatched. Germline V lookup: CDR1 LNHDA, CDR2 SQIVND (reference sequence). The CDR3 sequence is 15 residues long. CDR3 protein: CASSPLAGGQETQYF. CDR3 in DNA: TGTGCCAGTAGCCCCCTAGCGGGAGGACAAGAGACCCAGTACTTC.

V gene TRBV18 combines with J gene TRBJ2-1, with a tentative D call TRBD1 (6 bases). This CDR3 has 13 amino acids. V dropped 6 bases and J dropped 8 bases, with 14 bases sitting between them. Germline loops: CDR1 KGHSH, CDR2 LQKENI. The CDR3 region is CASSWNRDDEQFF. In nucleotides, the CDR3 is TGTGCCAGCTCCTGGAACAGGGACGATGAGCAGTTCTTC.

The V call is TRBV27, the J call TRBJ2-2; 8 bases are a match to TRBD1. Germline CDR1 MNHEY, CDR2 SMNVEV (reference sequence). The CDR3 contains 16 residues. The V gene end was trimmed by 2 bases and the J gene end by 4 bases; junction bases not matched to a gene: 6. The CDR3 sequence is CASSLGQGAATGELFF. The CDR3, as DNA: TGTGCCAGCAGTTTAGGCCAGGGGGCGGCCACCGGGGAGCTGTTTTTT.

V and J are TRBV6-1 and TRBJ2-7, with 11 bases lining up with TRBD2. The CDR3 totals 19 residues. The V gene's germline CDR1 is MNHNS and CDR2 SASEGT. V was pared by 3 bases and J by 0 bases, with 13 bases of the junction left unmatched. The CDR3 region is CASSDSTSGSGGYSYEQYV. In nucleotides, the CDR3 is TGTGCCAGCAGTGATTCAACTAGCGGGAGTGGTGGCTACTCCTACGAGCAGTACGTC.

This clone was seen only a few times. CDR3 loop: CASSLTLASGEQFF. Written as DNA, the CDR3 is TGTGCCAGCAGCTTAACACTAGCCTCTGGTGAGCAGTTCTTC. V usage is TRBV7-9 and J usage is TRBJ2-1; perhaps TRBD2 as D (6 bases). Germline V CDR1 and CDR2: SEHNR, FQNEAQ (reference sequence). Between the trimmed V and J ends, which lost 2 bases and 9 bases, there was a span of 14 bases. The CDR3 sequence is 14 residues long.

J is TRBJ2-2 and V is TRBV5-1, with 9 bases identical to TRBD2. V was pared by 8 bases and J by 2 bases, with 7 bases of the junction left unmatched. This CDR3 contains 15 residues. In germline, CDR1 is SGHRS, CDR2 YFSETQ. This CDR3 is CASRREGVNTGELFF. DNA of the CDR3: TGCGCCAGTCGGCGGGAGGGGGTAAACACCGGGGAGCTGTTTTTT.

V gene TRBV9 combines with J gene TRBJ2-3; no firm D call. This CDR3 has 13 residues. The germline V gene has CDR1 SGDLS and CDR2 YYNGEE. Trimming shortened V by 0 bases and J by 4 bases, and 6 bases separated the two germline ends. The CDR3, as DNA: TGTGCCAGCAGCGTAGGTCTCCCAGATACGCAGTATTTT. This translates into CASSVGLPDTQYF. Using reference TRBV9 and TRBJ2-3 for the parts outside the CDR3, the full variable domain is DSGVTQTPKHLITATGQRVTLRCSPRSGDLSVYWYQQSLDQGLQFLIQYYNGEERAKGNILERFSAQQFPDLHSELNLSSLELGDSALYFCASSVGLPDTQYFGPGTRLTVL.

This clone occurred once. This chain links TRBV19 with TRBJ1-5, with D maybe TRBD1 (6 bases). Trimming removed 9 bases at V and 6 bases at J, with 12 bases between. Germline CDR1 and CDR2: LNHDA and SQIVND (reference sequence). This CDR3 is built from 12 residues. The CDR3: CASNRVGQPQHF. For the CDR3, the DNA is TGTGCCAGCAACAGGGTGGGTCAGCCCCAGCATTTT.

CDR3 bases: TGTGCCAGCAGCTTAGTTCACACATACTCTGGAAACACCATATATTTT. Residues: CASSLVHTYSGNTIYF. This chain links TRBV11-3 with TRBJ1-3; D unclear. The V and J ends lost 1 base and 0 bases respectively, with 10 bases between them. The germline V gene has CDR1 SGHNT and CDR2 YENEEA. CDR3 length: 16 residues. The full variable domain, in which reference TRBV11-3 and TRBJ1-3 provide the parts outside the CDR3, is EAGVVQSPRYKIIEKKQPVAFWCNPISGHNTLYWYLQNLGQGPELLIRYENEEAVDDSQLPKDRFSAERLKGVDSTLKIQPAELGDSAVYLCASSLVHTYSGNTIYFGEGSWLTVV.

The chain couples TRBV7-9 to TRBJ2-7; D unclear. The CDR3 loop spans 14 amino acids. Deletions cut 5 bases from V and 2 bases from J, with 13 bases between. Germline V CDR1 and CDR2: SEHNR, FQNEAQ (reference sequence). CDR3 sequence reads: CASSRRGPAYEQYF. The CDR3 DNA sequence: TGTGCCAGCAGCCGTCGTGGCCCCGCCTACGAGCAGTACTTC.

The rearrangement joins TRBV15 to TRBJ2-7; D call uncertain. V lost 0 bases to trimming and J lost 7 bases, with 10 bases between them. Germline V gene data show CDR1 as LNHNV and CDR2 as YYDKDF (reference sequence). The CDR3 extends over 13 amino acids. Here the CDR3 reads CATSRDRYGEQYF. CDR3 DNA sequence: TGTGCCACCAGCAGAGATCGATACGGTGAGCAGTACTTC.

The V call is TRBV18, the J call TRBJ2-2, with 7 bases identical to TRBD1. This CDR3 contains 14 residues. V gave up 6 bases and J gave up 6 bases; unmatched junction bases: 7. CDR1 and CDR2 from the germline V gene are KGHSH and LQKENI. CDR3 coding DNA: TGTGCCAGCTCGCGACAGGGCACGGCCGGGGAGCTGTTTTTT. This codes for CASSRQGTAGELFF. The complete variable domain, with remaining parts taken from reference TRBV18 and TRBJ2-2, reads NAGVMQNPRHLVRRRGQEARLRCSPMKGHSHVYWYRQLPEEGLKFMVYLQKENIIDESGMPKERFSAEFPKEGPSILRIQQVVRGDSAAYFCASSRQGTAGELFFGEGSRLTVL.

The chain recombines TRBV14 with TRBJ2-3, with D perhaps matching TRBD2 (5 bases). CDR1 is SGHDN and CDR2 is FVKESK in the germline V gene. The CDR3 loop spans 14 amino acids. Deletions cut 5 bases from V and 6 bases from J, with 15 bases between. The CDR3 protein is CASSWGAQRDTQYF. The CDR3 DNA reads TGTGCCAGCAGCTGGGGAGCTCAAAGGGATACGCAGTATTTT.

Turning to this clone: Other DNA sequences in this specimen translate into the identical CDR3. The chain carries TRBV18 and TRBJ2-1; 10 nucleotides agree with TRBD2. Germline lookup yields CDR1 KGHSH and CDR2 LQKENI. The CDR3 covers 16 residues. The V segment lost 3 bases and the J segment 0 bases; nucleotides outside the gene matches: 2. The CDR3 reads CASSPIAGGSYNEQFF. The CDR3 bases are TGTGCCAGCTCACCTATAGCGGGAGGCTCCTACAATGAGCAGTTCTTC.

This clone was found once. One end of the junction fails to match germline, which may point to a read error. This chain joins TRBV7-7 and TRBJ2-1, with D perhaps TRBD2 (6 bases). The CDR3 length is 17 residues. The germline V gene encodes CDR1 SSHAT and CDR2 FNYEAQ (reference sequence). The CDR3 region has the DNA TGTGCTAGCAGCCCTCTTTCCCTAGCGAGCTCCTACAATGAGCAGTTCTTC. It yields the protein CASSPLSLASSYNEQFF. The full variable domain, in which reference TRBV7-7 and TRBJ2-1 provide the parts outside the CDR3, is GAGVSQSPRYKVTKRGQDVTLRCDPISSHATLYWYQQALGQGPEFLTYFNYEAQPDKSGLPSDRFSAERPEGSISTLTIQRTEQRDSAMYRCASSPLSLASSYNEQFFGPGTRLTVL.

This clone has just one count. The rearrangement links TRBV30 to TRBJ2-3; TRBD1 matches at 7 bases. Unmatched junction bases numbered 9, after V lost 3 bases and J lost 3 bases. The CDR3 consists of 15 residues. Per the germline V gene, CDR1 is GTSNPN and CDR2 is SVGIG (reference sequence). This CDR3 reads CAWRRDSDTTDTQYF. As DNA, the CDR3 is TGTGCCTGGAGGAGGGACAGCGATACGACAGATACGCAGTATTTT. The full variable domain, with the rest looked up from reference TRBV30 and TRBJ2-3, is SQTIHQWPATLVQPVGSPLSLECTVEGTSNPNLYWYRQAAGRGLQLLFYSVGIGQISSEVPQNLSASRPQDRQFILSSKKLLLSDSGFYLCAWRRDSDTTDTQYFGPGTRLTVL.

This sequence joins TRBV4-1 and TRBJ2-7; 8 bases are shared with TRBD2. In germline, CDR1 is MGHRA, CDR2 YSYEKL. Trimming cost V 3 bases and J 7 bases; bases outside gene matches: 8. CDR3 length equals 14 residues. This chain's CDR3 is CASSQTWAGGEQYF. Here the CDR3 DNA reads TGCGCCAGCAGCCAGACCTGGGCGGGAGGAGAGCAGTACTTC.

V is TRBV10-1 and J is TRBJ2-1, with D unresolved. The CDR3 length is 12 residues. V was cut by 4 bases and J by 5 bases, with 6 bases left in between. Germline loops: CDR1 WNHNN, CDR2 SYGVQD (reference sequence). CDR3 sequence: CASSGPNNEQFF. In nucleotides, the CDR3 is TGCGCCAGCAGTGGTCCCAACAATGAGCAGTTCTTC.

This chain joins TRBV19 and TRBJ1-2; D not resolved. The V gene lost 0 bases and the J gene lost 0 bases, with 8 bases spanning the gap. The CDR3 sequence is 15 residues long. Germline V gene lookup returns CDR1 LNHDA and CDR2 SQIVND (reference sequence). As DNA, the CDR3 is TGTGCCAGTAGTATAGACGCAAGCCCTAACTATGGCTACACCTTC. Protein product: CASSIDASPNYGYTF.

This clone has a handful of counts. The rearrangement joins TRBV7-9 to TRBJ1-3, with TRBD1 matching over 8 bases. The germline CDR1 and CDR2 sequences are SEHNR and FQNEAQ (reference sequence). The CDR3 is 15 amino acids. V dropped 6 bases and J dropped 0; count of bases not matched to a gene: 4. This CDR3 reads CASRGQVASGNTIYF. CDR3 bases: TGTGCCAGCAGGGGACAGGTCGCCTCTGGAAACACCATATATTTT. Together with reference TRBV7-9 and TRBJ1-3, the CDR3 gives the full variable domain: DTGVSQNPRHKITKRGQNVTFRCDPISEHNRLYWYRQTLGQGPEFLTYFQNEAQLEKSRLLSDRFSAERPKGSFSTLEIQRTEQGDSAMYLCASRGQVASGNTIYFGEGSWLTVV.

The rearrangement links TRBV7-3 to TRBJ2-1; D perhaps matches TRBD1 (5 bases). Trimming removed 4 bases at V and 5 bases at J, with 21 bases between. CDR3 size: 17 residues. Germline V gene data show CDR1 as SGHTA and CDR2 as FQGTGA. The CDR3 coding sequence is TGTGCCAGCAGCTCCGCGTTCCCTCAGGGCGCCGACAATGAGCAGTTCTTC. It is translated as CASSSAFPQGADNEQFF.

The chain is built from TRBV27 and TRBJ1-3, with D possibly matching TRBD1 (6 bases). This CDR3 contains 15 residues. In germline, CDR1 is MNHEY, CDR2 SMNVEV (reference sequence). The V and J ends lost 5 bases and 3 bases respectively, with 14 bases between them. CDR3 region: CASSRTGSLGNTIYF. The CDR3 DNA follows: TGTGCCAGCAGTCGTACAGGGAGCCTTGGAAACACCATATATTTT.